These 22 T cell receptor beta chains share one sample of origin, sequenced in a study of regulatory T cells in long-lasting Graves disease. The authors built TCR beta libraries using iRepertoire HTBI primers and Arm-PCR of CDR3 regions. TCRdb called the multiplex PCR reads again in MiXCR, with one record for every CDR3 protein. Of about 440,000 distinct CDR3 sequences in the sample, less than 20% were seen once. Time point meaning: newly diagnosed GD, antithyroid drugs for less than 3 months. The TCR library was made from RNA extracted from PBMCs. A further study also used this sample, focusing on T cells in Graves' hyperthyroidism and ophthalmopathy.

The sample here was peripheral blood mononuclear cells (PBMCs), taken at new diagnosis, from a patient treated with antithyroid drugs. These receptors originate from a woman in her thirties with Graves disease.

This clonotype was detected ten times or more. The chain uses TRBV7-9 and TRBJ1-1; possible D gene TRBD1, 5 bases. The ends were cut back, 3 bases at V and 10 bases at J, with 12 bases in the middle. Germline-derived CDR1 and CDR2 are SEHNR and FQNEAQ (reference sequence). This CDR3 spans 12 amino acids. The CDR3 spells CASSLGGAVAFF. CDR3 in DNA: TGTGCCAGCAGCTTGGGGGGAGCGGTAGCTTTCTTT.

The table lists this clonotype with many counts. CDR3 DNA sequence: TGTGCCAGCAGCCAGGGAGTGACTAGAAGCGACGAGCAGTACTTC. Translating it yields CASSQGVTRSDEQYF. V usage is TRBV4-2 and J usage is TRBJ2-7, with D possibly being TRBD2 (6 bases). The V gene's germline CDR1 is LGHNA and CDR2 YNFKEQ. V was cut by 3 bases and J by 5 bases, with 17 bases left in between. The CDR3 spans 15 residues.

Many counts were recorded for this clonotype. The genes are TRBV27 and TRBJ1-2; 8 bases align to TRBD1. Germline V lookup: CDR1 MNHEY, CDR2 SMNVEV (reference sequence). Trimming at V came to 7 bases and at J to 0 bases, leaving 10 bases not matched to a gene. The CDR3 is 16 amino acids. The CDR3 DNA is TGTGCCAGCACCCCTACGACAGGGGTTTCTAACTATGGCTACACCTTC. Protein: CASTPTTGVSNYGYTF.

This clonotype was detected ten times or more. The V call is TRBV11-2, the J call TRBJ1-1; no reliable D call. The CDR3 is made up of 15 amino acids. Germline lookup yields CDR1 SGHAT and CDR2 FQNNGV. Trimming left V 7 bases short and J 0 bases short, with 15 bases between. CDR3 amino acids: CASTSWGEMNTEAFF. CDR3 DNA sequence: TGTGCCAGCACCTCTTGGGGAGAAATGAACACTGAAGCTTTCTTT.

This chain links TRBV24-1 with TRBJ2-5; 8 bases fit TRBD2. This CDR3 spans 13 amino acids. Looked up from germline, CDR1 is KGHDR and CDR2 is SFDVKD. With V trimmed by 10 bases and J by 5 bases, 8 bases remained unmatched. CDR3 bases: TGTGCCACGAGCGGGAGCGCCCCCGAGACCCAGTACTTC. Translating it yields CATSGSAPETQYF.

This clonotype occurred many times. V gene TRBV12-3 or TRBV12-4 combines with J gene TRBJ2-5; D is possibly TRBD1 (6 bases). The V gene lost 7 bases and the J gene lost 5 bases, with 20 bases spanning the gap. CDR3 size: 15 residues. CDR3 nucleotide sequence: TGTGCCAGCAACCCAACTCGTGGGGGCCCCGAGACCCAGTACTTC. It translates to CASNPTRGGPETQYF.

The sample holds a few counts of this clonotype. This chain uses TRBV7-9 with TRBJ2-1; D is possibly TRBD1 or TRBD2 (6 bases each). The CDR3 spans 12 residues. The germline V gene encodes CDR1 SEHNR and CDR2 FQNEAQ (reference sequence). The germline V and J ends were trimmed by 5 bases and 9 bases, with 11 bases remaining between them. CDR3: CASSARGAEQFF. The CDR3 coding sequence is TGTGCCAGCAGCGCAAGGGGGGCTGAGCAGTTCTTC.

This clonotype appeared many times. This chain links TRBV27 with TRBJ1-1; unclear D gene. There are 14 residues in the CDR3. V was trimmed by 2 bases and J by 8 bases, leaving 15 bases between them. From germline, CDR1 is MNHEY and CDR2 SMNVEV (reference sequence). CDR3 region: CASSLVRSSVEAFF. CDR3 DNA: TGTGCCAGCAGTTTAGTCAGGAGCTCCGTGGAAGCTTTCTTT.

The V call is TRBV19, the J call TRBJ1-1, with a weak D call TRBD1 (6 bases). The germline CDR1 and CDR2 sequences are LNHDA and SQIVND (reference sequence). V gave up 4 bases and J gave up 1 base, with 13 bases separating them. There are 15 residues in the CDR3. The CDR3 region is CASSTRGRENTEAFF. The CDR3 nucleotides are TGTGCCAGTAGTACCAGGGGACGGGAGAACACTGAAGCTTTCTTT.

The chain combines TRBV7-9 with TRBJ1-1; TRBD1 might be the D (6 bases). The germline gives CDR1 SEHNR, CDR2 FQNEAQ (reference sequence). This CDR3 region has 17 residues. With 5 bases removed from V and 3 bases from J, the gap between germline ends came to 22 bases. CDR3 coding DNA: TGTGCCAGCAGCCCCGGACAGTCAGTAGTGGAGTACACTGAAGCTTTCTTT. Translating gives CASSPGQSVVEYTEAFF. The full variable domain, in which reference TRBV7-9 and TRBJ1-1 provide the parts outside the CDR3, is DTGVSQNPRHKITKRGQNVTFRCDPISEHNRLYWYRQTLGQGPEFLTYFQNEAQLEKSRLLSDRFSAERPKGSFSTLEIQRTEQGDSAMYLCASSPGQSVVEYTEAFFGQGTRLTVV.

This clonotype was found a few times. This chain uses TRBV30 with TRBJ2-6; D not resolved. The CDR3 contains 12 residues. Trimming cost V 2 bases and J 4 bases, with 3 bases left between them. Germline-derived CDR1 and CDR2 are GTSNPN and SVGIG (reference sequence). CDR3 protein: CAWSRGANVLTF. The CDR3 nucleotides read TGTGCCTGGAGTCGAGGGGCCAACGTCCTGACTTTC. Looking up the rest from reference TRBV30 and TRBJ2-6 gives the full variable domain: SQTIHQWPATLVQPVGSPLSLECTVEGTSNPNLYWYRQAAGRGLQLLFYSVGIGQISSEVPQNLSASRPQDRQFILSSKKLLLSDSGFYLCAWSRGANVLTFGAGSRLTVL.

The V call is TRBV19, the J call TRBJ2-7, with 9 nucleotides matching TRBD1. V dropped 4 bases and J dropped 4; count of bases not matched to a gene: 8. Per the germline V gene, CDR1 is LNHDA and CDR2 is SQIVND (reference sequence). This CDR3 is 15 amino acids long. This CDR3 is CASSTITGGGYEQYF. DNA of the CDR3: TGTGCCAGTAGTACTATAACAGGGGGCGGTTACGAGCAGTACTTC.

For this clonotype: A far larger clone is just one base off, so this is likely a read error. The chain employs TRBV7-9 and TRBJ1-5, with a weak D call TRBD1 (5 bases). Looked up from germline, CDR1 is SEHNR and CDR2 is FQNEAQ (reference sequence). This CDR3 region has 15 residues. V lost 3 bases and J lost 2, with 11 bases in between. CDR3 residues: CASSFMGGGNQPQHF. CDR3 coding DNA: TGTGCCAGCAGCTTCATGGGGGGGGGCAATCAGCCCCAGCATTTT.

The CDR3 loop is CASSEGQGPVAFF. DNA of the CDR3: TGTGCCAGCAGCGAAGGACAGGGCCCCGTAGCTTTCTTT. The chain joins TRBV5-4 to TRBJ1-1; the match to TRBD1 covers 8 bases. Trimming cost V 4 bases and J 10 bases; bases outside gene matches: 9. The CDR3 is 13 amino acids. Germline CDR1 and CDR2: SGHNT and YYREEE (reference sequence).

In its sample, this clonotype was seen many times. V usage is TRBV18 and J usage is TRBJ2-3; D is unclear. Trimming cost V 4 bases and J 5 bases, with 4 bases left between them. The CDR3 length is 11 residues. Germline-derived CDR1 and CDR2 are KGHSH and LQKENI. The CDR3 sequence: CASSREDTQYF. In nucleotides, the CDR3 is TGTGCCAGCTCACGAGAAGATACGCAGTATTTT.

The chain recombines TRBV10-3 with TRBJ1-1, with unresolved D. This CDR3 comprises 11 residues. Trimming took off 11 bases at V and 4 bases at J, with 11 bases between the two ends. Germline CDR1 is ENHRY and CDR2 is SYGVKD. CDR3 bases: TGTGCCGCCACGGCAGGCACTGAAGCTTTCTTT. This translates into CAATAGTEAFF.

The chain uses TRBV12-3 or TRBV12-4 and TRBJ1-6, with 10 bases lining up with TRBD1. CDR3 length: 16 residues. After removal of 8 bases from V and 3 bases from J, the junction contained 7 bases not matched to a gene. CDR3 sequence: CASVPWTGGYNSPLHF. The DNA for the CDR3 is TGTGCCAGCGTACCGTGGACAGGGGGCTATAATTCACCCCTCCACTTT.

In this sample, this clonotype turned up many times. The chain is built from TRBV11-2 and TRBJ1-3; D not resolved. The germline V and J ends were trimmed by 5 bases and 7 bases, with 15 bases remaining between them. This CDR3 has 14 amino acids. Germline V lookup: CDR1 SGHAT, CDR2 FQNNGV. The CDR3 sequence is CASSLRAPGNTIYF. CDR3 bases: TGTGCCAGCAGCCTACGGGCCCCGGGGAACACCATATATTTT.

The chain is built from TRBV27 and TRBJ2-3, with TRBD2 matching over 7 bases. Trimming at V came to 5 bases and at J to 6 bases, leaving 17 bases not matched to a gene. Germline assignment: CDR1 MNHEY and CDR2 SMNVEV (reference sequence). This CDR3 spans 17 amino acids. As DNA, the CDR3 is TGTGCCAGCAGTCCCCCCCCCAGCGGGAAGGGTGCGGATACGCAGTATTTT. It encodes CASSPPPSGKGADTQYF.

This clonotype showed up many times. This chain connects TRBV30 to TRBJ1-5, with a weak D call TRBD1 (5 bases). The CDR3 loop spans 14 amino acids. Germline CDR1 is GTSNPN and CDR2 is SVGIG (reference sequence). The ends were cut back, 4 bases at V and 2 bases at J, with 12 bases in the middle. CDR3 sequence (DNA): TGTGCCTGGAAGGGCAGGGCCCGCAATCAGCCCCAGCATTTT. This codes for CAWKGRARNQPQHF.

This clonotype came up many times. CDR3 loop: CASNGGEGNQPQHF. Here the CDR3 DNA reads TGTGCCAGCAACGGGGGCGAAGGCAATCAGCCCCAGCATTTT. This sequence joins TRBV2 and TRBJ1-5, with D perhaps TRBD1 (6 bases). This CDR3 has 14 amino acids. Trimming took off 7 bases at V and 2 bases at J, with 12 bases between the two ends. CDR1 is SNHLY and CDR2 is FYNNEI in the germline V gene.

The chain carries TRBV13 and TRBJ2-7; tentative D call: TRBD1 (5 bases). The CDR3 is 14 amino acids. V lost 1 base and J 7 bases, leaving 14 bases between the germline ends. Germline V gene sequence: CDR1 PRHDT, CDR2 FYEKMQ (reference sequence). The chain's CDR3 is CASSLAATGSEQYF. CDR3 sequence (DNA): TGTGCCAGCAGCTTAGCGGCTACAGGAAGTGAGCAGTACTTC. Full variable domain (rest looked up from reference TRBV13 and TRBJ2-7): AAGVIQSPRHLIKEKRETATLKCYPIPRHDTVYWYQQGPGQDPQFLISFYEKMQSDKGSIPDRFSAQQFSDYHSELNMSSLELGDSALYFCASSLAATGSEQYFGPGTRLTVT.